This T cell receptor (beta chain) was sequenced for a study of control samples from healthy donors and cancer patients. Sequenced by immunoSEQ multiplex PCR; TCRdb stores in-frame clones only, minus some. The sample has about 31,000 clones, less than 95% seen once. The germline V gene encodes CDR1 SEHNR and CDR2 FQNEAQ (reference sequence). The CDR3 length is 14 residues. Trimming took off 2 bases at V and 1 base at J, with 8 bases between the two ends. This clone was recorded once. The V and J genes are TRBV7-9 and TRBJ1-1; D gene ambiguous. This receptor was taken from a man between 60 and 70 years old in good health. The sequenced sample was blood. For the CDR3, the DNA is TGTGCCAGCAGCTTACATCTCACGAACACTGAAGCTTTCTTT. Its translation: CASSLHLTNTEAFF.